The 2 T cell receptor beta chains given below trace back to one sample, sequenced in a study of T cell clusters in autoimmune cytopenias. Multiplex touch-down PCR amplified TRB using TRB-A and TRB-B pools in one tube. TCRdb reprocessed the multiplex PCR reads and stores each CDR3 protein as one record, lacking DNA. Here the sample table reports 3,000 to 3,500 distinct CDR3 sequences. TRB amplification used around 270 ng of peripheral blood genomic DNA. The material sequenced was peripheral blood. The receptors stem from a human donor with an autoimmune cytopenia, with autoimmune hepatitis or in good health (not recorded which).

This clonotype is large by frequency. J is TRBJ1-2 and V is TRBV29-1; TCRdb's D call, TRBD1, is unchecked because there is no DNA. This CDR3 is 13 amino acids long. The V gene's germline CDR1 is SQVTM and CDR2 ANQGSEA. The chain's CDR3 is CSALTGSNYGYTF.

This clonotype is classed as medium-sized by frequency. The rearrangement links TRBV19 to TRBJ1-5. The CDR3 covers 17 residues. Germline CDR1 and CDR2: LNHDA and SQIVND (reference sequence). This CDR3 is CASSIGALGYSNQPQHF.